Following are 20 T cell receptor beta chains from one sample sequenced in a study of regulatory T cells in long-lasting Graves disease. CDR3 regions were amplified by Arm-PCR using iRepertoire HTBI primers to build TCR beta libraries. MiXCR was run by TCRdb on the multiplex PCR reads, yielding one entry per CDR3 protein. The sample carries roughly 420,000 distinct CDR3 sequences, less than 15% recorded once. Indicated time point: newly diagnosed GD, antithyroid drugs for less than 3 months. Extracted RNA from PBMCs served as the source of the TCR library. These data were also filed under a second study, of T cells in Graves' hyperthyroidism and ophthalmopathy.

Source: peripheral blood mononuclear cells (PBMCs), taken at new diagnosis, from a patient treated with antithyroid drugs. The receptor set was obtained from a woman aged 45-65 years with Graves disease.

This clonotype was seen many times. V is TRBV5-6 and J is TRBJ2-1, with TRBD1 as a possible D gene (5 bases). Between the trimmed V and J ends, which lost 4 bases and 7 bases, there was a span of 24 bases. Germline-derived CDR1 and CDR2 are SGHDT and YYEEEE. The CDR3 totals 17 residues. In nucleotides, the CDR3 is TGTGCCAGCAGCCCCGAAAATGGAGCCGCAGGGTGGAATGAGCAGTTCTTC. It yields the protein CASSPENGAAGWNEQFF.

The chain carries TRBV27 and TRBJ2-2; the D is unclear. CDR1 is MNHEY, CDR2 SMNVEV, per germline (reference sequence). V was shortened by 1 base and J by 8 bases, with 11 bases between the two germline ends. The CDR3 spans 14 residues. The CDR3: CASSLFPPTGELFF. DNA for the CDR3: TGTGCCAGCAGTTTATTCCCCCCCACGGGGGAGCTGTTTTTT.

Note on this clonotype: Just one base apart from a much larger clone, this may be a read error. This rearrangement joins TRBV7-9 to TRBJ2-3, with 9 bases that match TRBD2. The assigned J gene may be wrong: the sequence end matches TRBJ2-1 better. Germline CDR1 is SEHNR and CDR2 is FQNEAQ (reference sequence). CDR3 size: 15 residues. This CDR3 reads CASSQTGTSISEQFF. The CDR3, as DNA: TGTGCCAGCAGTCAAACCGGGACTAGCATCAGTGAGCAGTTCTTC.

Comments on this clonotype: This may stem from a read error, because a much larger clone lies one nucleotide away. The CDR3 is CAWSLGQGLYEQFF. As DNA, the CDR3 is TGTGCCTGGAGTCTTGGACAGGGATTATACGAGCAGTTCTTC. The chain recombines TRBV30 with TRBJ2-1, with 8 positions matching TRBD1. V lost 2 bases, J lost 10 bases, and 10 bases stayed unmatched. The germline CDR1 and CDR2 sequences are GTSNPN and SVGIG (reference sequence). This CDR3 region has 14 residues.

This clonotype has just a few counts. Here the CDR3 DNA reads TGCAGTGCTACTCGACAGGGCCCCCTCTCCAGCTCCTACAATGAGCAGTTCTTC. Protein product: CSATRQGPLSSSYNEQFF. The chain combines TRBV20-1 with TRBJ2-1, with 7 bases matching TRBD1. From germline, CDR1 is DFQATT and CDR2 SNEGSKA (reference sequence). CDR3 length: 18 residues. Trimming cost V 4 bases and J 0 bases; bases outside gene matches: 15.

This clonotype showed up many times. CDR3 residues: CSALGFYNEQFF. The CDR3 region has the DNA TGCAGTGCCCTAGGCTTCTACAATGAGCAGTTCTTC. The genes are TRBV20-1 and TRBJ2-1, with D unclear. The CDR3 consists of 12 residues. Germline lookup yields CDR1 DFQATT and CDR2 SNEGSKA (reference sequence). V was shortened by 6 bases and J by 3 bases, with 9 bases between the two germline ends.

In this sample, this clonotype turned up many times. The chain has TRBV10-3 and TRBJ2-7; 9 bases fit TRBD2. J was trimmed by 9 bases and V by 2 bases; bases with no gene match: 5. The CDR3 is made up of 13 amino acids. Germline lookup yields CDR1 ENHRY and CDR2 SYGVKD. The CDR3 nucleotides read TGTGCCATCAGTGAGCCGGGACTAGCATCGCAGTACTTC. Residues: CAISEPGLASQYF.

This clonotype was found many times. This sequence joins TRBV12-3 or TRBV12-4 and TRBJ2-7; possible D gene TRBD2, 5 bases. The CDR3 runs to 16 residues. V lost 3 bases, J lost 0 bases, and 15 bases lay in between. CDR3 sequence (DNA): TGTGCCAGCAGTTTTTACCCCGGACTGAACTCCTACGAGCAGTACTTC. Protein sequence: CASSFYPGLNSYEQYF.

The table lists this clonotype with many counts. V is TRBV29-1 and J is TRBJ2-5, with 9 bases matching TRBD1. CDR3 length: 13 residues. With 6 bases clipped from V and 3 bases from J, the junction kept 5 bases outside the gene matches. Germline CDR1 is SQVTM and CDR2 is ANQGSEA. The CDR3 coding sequence is TGCAGCGTGGGACAGGGACGCGAAGAGACCCAGTACTTC. Translating it yields CSVGQGREETQYF.

The table lists this clonotype with many counts. The chain carries TRBV2 and TRBJ1-6; TRBD1 is a possible D gene (6 bases). Trimming pared 0 bases from V and 9 bases from J, leaving 21 bases between. Germline CDR1 SNHLY, CDR2 FYNNEI. The CDR3 runs to 18 residues. This CDR3 reads CASSEAPLVTGYGSPLHF. As DNA, the CDR3 is TGTGCCAGCAGTGAAGCGCCACTGGTTACAGGGTACGGTTCACCCCTCCACTTT.

The sample holds many counts of this clonotype. This chain connects TRBV10-3 to TRBJ1-4; TRBD1 aligns across 12 bases. CDR3 length: 14 amino acids. V shed 5 bases, J shed 7 bases, and the junction held 2 bases outside the gene matches. CDR1 is ENHRY, CDR2 SYGVKD, per germline. CDR3 sequence (DNA): TGTGCCATCAGTCCGGGACAGGGGGCTGAAAAACTGTTTTTT. Amino acid sequence: CAISPGQGAEKLFF.

The V and J genes are TRBV14 and TRBJ2-7; 9 bases align to TRBD2. Trimming at V came to 6 bases and at J to 3 bases, leaving 6 bases not matched to a gene. Per germline, CDR1 SGHDN and CDR2 FVKESK. This CDR3 region has 14 residues. CDR3 sequence reads: CASSRSGSFYEQYF. CDR3 nucleotides: TGTGCCAGCAGTCGTAGCGGGAGTTTCTACGAGCAGTACTTC.

This clonotype has ten or more counts. V usage is TRBV7-8 and J usage is TRBJ2-7; TRBD2 might be the D (6 bases). This CDR3 spans 17 amino acids. Germline loops: CDR1 SGHVS, CDR2 FQNEAQ. Trimming stripped 2 bases from V and 5 bases from J, with 22 bases between. Written as DNA, the CDR3 is TGTGCCAGCAGCTTAATGGCTTCTATCGGGGGTAGGGACGAGCAGTACTTC. It is translated as CASSLMASIGGRDEQYF.

This clonotype was seen many times. The rearrangement links TRBV7-9 to TRBJ2-2; no firm D call. In germline, CDR1 is SEHNR, CDR2 FQNEAQ (reference sequence). Between the trimmed V and J ends, which lost 1 base and 5 bases, there was a span of 11 bases. CDR3 size: 15 residues. CDR3 protein: CASSLGGRWTGELFF. The CDR3, as DNA: TGTGCCAGCAGCTTAGGAGGCCGCTGGACCGGGGAGCTGTTTTTT.

The chain links TRBV20-1 to TRBJ1-5, with D perhaps matching TRBD1 (5 bases). Germline CDR1 and CDR2: DFQATT and SNEGSKA (reference sequence). V was pared by 6 bases and J by 4 bases, with 19 bases between. The CDR3 length is 15 residues. This chain's CDR3 is CSAGTTSYFNQPQHF. CDR3 sequence (DNA): TGCAGTGCCGGGACCACCTCATACTTTAATCAGCCCCAGCATTTT.

V usage is TRBV5-1 and J usage is TRBJ2-7; 9 nucleotides match TRBD1. CDR1 and CDR2 from the germline V gene are SGHRS and YFSETQ. There are 15 residues in the CDR3. With V trimmed by 2 bases and J by 6 bases, 9 bases remained unmatched. The CDR3 spells CASSLSGTGTGEQYF. The CDR3 DNA reads TGCGCCAGCAGCTTATCCGGGACAGGGACTGGCGAGCAGTACTTC. The variable domain in full, with the rest retrieved from reference TRBV5-1 and TRBJ2-7, is KAGVTQTPRYLIKTRGQQVTLSCSPISGHRSVSWYQQTPGQGLQFLFEYFSETQRNKGNFPGRFSGRQFSNSRSEMNVSTLELGDSALYLCASSLSGTGTGEQYFGPGTRLTVT.

There are many counts of this clonotype. The chain carries TRBV20-1 and TRBJ2-7; a weak D match, TRBD2 (5 bases). CDR3 length: 15 residues. V lost 4 bases and J 4 bases, leaving 20 bases between the germline ends. The V gene's germline CDR1 is DFQATT and CDR2 SNEGSKA (reference sequence). The CDR3 DNA sequence: TGCAGTGCTATAGGAAGGGAGCCCTTCCCGTACGAGCAGTACTTC. Protein sequence: CSAIGREPFPYEQYF.

Points on this clonotype: Since a much larger clone is just one base distant, this may be a read error. This chain joins TRBV7-7 and TRBJ2-7, with 7 nucleotides matching TRBD2. In germline, CDR1 is SSHAT, CDR2 FNYEAQ (reference sequence). The CDR3 has 17 residues. V dropped 5 bases and J dropped 2; count of bases not matched to a gene: 15. The CDR3 here is CASSRSLLRGGPYEQYF. CDR3 in DNA: TGTGCCAGCAGCAGATCCTTACTTCGCGGGGGACCCTACGAGCAGTACTTC.

This clonotype was detected a few times. The chain is built from TRBV6-1 and TRBJ2-3; D is perhaps TRBD2 (5 bases). V dropped 8 bases and J dropped 4 bases, with 10 bases sitting between them. The germline V gene encodes CDR1 MNHNS and CDR2 SASEGT. The CDR3 spans 12 residues. CDR3 loop: CASLRRPDTQYF. The CDR3 region has the DNA TGTGCCAGCCTCCGGAGGCCAGATACGCAGTATTTT.

V and J are TRBV6-1 and TRBJ2-1; 7 nucleotides align to TRBD2. V trimming: 6 bases; J trimming: 5 bases; junction bases outside the gene matches: 13. The CDR3 length is 16 residues. The V gene's germline CDR1 is MNHNS and CDR2 SASEGT. For the CDR3, the DNA is TGTGCCAGCAGCGGAGGGGTGGGAGGGCCCCACAATGAGCAGTTCTTC. Translated, it gives CASSGGVGGPHNEQFF.